The 19 T cell receptor beta chains below all came from one sample that was sequenced in a study of STAT5B mutations in CD4+ large granular lymphocyte leukemia. The data were produced by immunoSEQ multiplex PCR, yet TCRdb's version contains in-frame clones alone and is incomplete. The repertoire holds 20,000 or so clones, more than 75% seen once, with under 10% in the top ten. The sequencing input was CD4+ T cells from blood buffy coats. These receptors all come from a human donor in good health.

The genes are TRBV4-3 and TRBJ2-3; perhaps TRBD1 as D (7 bases). CDR3 length equals 15 residues. Germline values: CDR1 LGHNA, CDR2 YSLEER. V dropped 1 base and J dropped 3 bases, with 11 bases sitting between them. CDR3 residues: CASSQVTGRTDTQYF. The CDR3 nucleotides read TGCGCCAGCAGCCAAGTGACAGGGAGGACAGATACGCAGTATTTT.

The genes are TRBV19 and TRBJ2-7; 10 bases map to TRBD1. The CDR3 consists of 15 residues. After removal of 1 base from V and 2 bases from J, the junction contained 2 bases not matched to a gene. The germline V gene encodes CDR1 LNHDA and CDR2 SQIVND (reference sequence). DNA of the CDR3: TGTGCCAGTAGTATAGTCGGGACAGGGGCCTACGAGCAGTACTTC. This encodes CASSIVGTGAYEQYF. Drawing the rest from reference TRBV19 and TRBJ2-7, the complete variable domain is DGGITQSPKYLFRKEGQNVTLSCEQNLNHDAMYWYRQDPGQGLRLIYYSQIVNDFQKGDIAEGYSVSREKKESFPLTVTSAQKNPTAFYLCASSIVGTGAYEQYFGPGTRLTVT.

The chain uses TRBV28 and TRBJ1-5; D remains ambiguous. This CDR3 is built from 12 residues. Germline V gene sequence: CDR1 MDHEN, CDR2 SYDVKM. V shed 8 bases and J shed 6 bases, with 11 bases lying between them. As DNA, the CDR3 is TGTGCCAGCGCCTCACGTCGTCAGCCCCAGCATTTT. It is translated as CASASRRQPQHF.

This sequence joins TRBV30 and TRBJ1-1, with unresolved D. The CDR3 runs to 13 residues. Trimming pared 0 bases from V and 3 bases from J, leaving 8 bases between. Germline V gene sequence: CDR1 GTSNPN, CDR2 SVGIG (reference sequence). The CDR3 sequence: CAWSVRKDTEAFF. Here the CDR3 DNA reads TGTGCCTGGAGTGTTCGGAAGGACACTGAAGCTTTCTTT.

This chain uses TRBV5-6 with TRBJ2-1, with TRBD2 matching 7 bases. Unmatched junction bases numbered 6, after V lost 0 bases and J lost 3 bases. The CDR3 spans 16 residues. Germline V gene sequence: CDR1 SGHDT, CDR2 YYEEEE. The CDR3 DNA follows: TGTGCCAGCAGCTTGGTGGGGGGGACCAACTACAATGAGCAGTTCTTC. It encodes CASSLVGGTNYNEQFF. Full variable domain (remainder filled in from reference TRBV5-6 and TRBJ2-1): DAGVTQSPTHLIKTRGQQVTLRCSPKSGHDTVSWYQQALGQGPQFIFQYYEEEERQRGNFPDRFSGHQFPNYSSELNVNALLLGDSALYLCASSLVGGTNYNEQFFGPGTRLTVL.

The chain joins TRBV6-1 to TRBJ1-6; perhaps TRBD1 as D (5 bases). CDR1 and CDR2 (germline): MNHNS, SASEGT. This CDR3 has 15 amino acids. V was trimmed by 0 bases and J by 10 bases, leaving 13 bases between them. The CDR3 spells CASSEAFGGTSPLHF. In nucleotides, the CDR3 is TGTGCCAGCAGTGAAGCGTTTGGGGGAACCTCACCCCTCCACTTT.

The rearrangement joins TRBV28 to TRBJ1-6; the D is unclear. Germline values: CDR1 MDHEN, CDR2 SYDVKM. The V end lost 7 bases, the J end lost 6 bases, and 13 bases lay between the germline ends. The CDR3 contains 14 residues. Here the CDR3 DNA reads TGTGCCAGCAATATCTGGTGGAGTAATTCACCCCTCCACTTT. Encoded protein: CASNIWWSNSPLHF.

There are a few counts of this clone. The rearrangement uses TRBV7-3 and TRBJ1-1; no clear D gene. V lost 4 bases to trimming and J lost 4 bases, with 13 bases between them. CDR3 length: 14 residues. The V gene's germline CDR1 is SGHTA and CDR2 FQGTGA. The CDR3 bases are TGTGCCAGCAGCTCTAACGGCTGGGGCACTGAAGCTTTCTTT. This gives the protein CASSSNGWGTEAFF.

The V gene is TRBV28, the J gene TRBJ2-7; D is perhaps TRBD1 (6 bases). This CDR3 comprises 15 residues. Germline V lookup: CDR1 MDHEN, CDR2 SYDVKM. Trimming stripped 2 bases from V and 6 bases from J, with 17 bases between. CDR3 DNA: TGTGCCAGCAGTTTAAGAACAGGGAAGAGTGGCGAGCAGTACTTC. Amino acids: CASSLRTGKSGEQYF.

The chain is built from TRBV28 and TRBJ2-5; the match to TRBD1 covers 9 bases. This CDR3 spans 15 amino acids. Germline trimming cut 4 bases from V and 3 bases from J; bases unmatched to any gene: 6. Germline V CDR1 and CDR2: MDHEN, SYDVKM. The CDR3 sequence is CASSSIGQGKETQYF. DNA for the CDR3: TGTGCCAGCAGTTCAATCGGACAGGGGAAAGAGACCCAGTACTTC.

The genes are TRBV28 and TRBJ2-3; no firm D call. The CDR3 extends over 15 amino acids. V was cut by 0 bases and J by 5 bases, with 12 bases left in between. Germline-derived CDR1 and CDR2 are MDHEN and SYDVKM. As DNA, the CDR3 is TGTGCCAGCAGTTTATGGGCCGGGCCGGGAGATACGCAGTATTTT. It specifies CASSLWAGPGDTQYF.

For this clone: Different DNA sequences within this sample yield the same CDR3. The rearrangement uses TRBV5-1 and TRBJ2-5; 12 bases match TRBD2. Germline V gives CDR1 SGHRS, CDR2 YFSETQ. V trimming: 0 bases; J trimming: 1 base; junction bases outside the gene matches: 7. The CDR3 contains 18 residues. The CDR3 DNA is TGCGCCAGCAGCTTGGGACGGACTAGCGGGGAAATCCAAGAGACCCAGTACTTC. Residues: CASSLGRTSGEIQETQYF.

CDR3 sequence reads: CASSLSQGGNSPLHF. The CDR3 region has the DNA TGTGCCAGCAGCTTGAGCCAGGGGGGCAATTCACCCCTCCACTTT. This rearrangement joins TRBV7-2 to TRBJ1-6, with 7 bases identical to TRBD1. J lost 7 bases, V lost 3 bases, and 6 bases had no gene match. The germline CDR1 and CDR2 sequences are SGHTA and FQGNSA. The CDR3 totals 15 residues.

The chain couples TRBV5-1 to TRBJ2-3; D not resolved. The CDR3 covers 14 residues. Germline-derived CDR1 and CDR2 are SGHRS and YFSETQ. The V end lost 4 bases, the J end lost 0 bases, and 9 bases lay between the germline ends. The CDR3 bases are TGCGCCAGCAGCAGCAGAACTAGCACAGATACGCAGTATTTT. This sequence encodes CASSSRTSTDTQYF.

This clone is a singleton in its sample. The rearrangement uses TRBV7-2 and TRBJ2-5, with 8 bases fitting TRBD2. CDR3 length equals 15 residues. Germline V gene data show CDR1 as SGHTA and CDR2 as FQGNSA. With V trimmed by 11 bases and J by 0 bases, 11 bases remained unmatched. The DNA for the CDR3 is TGTGCCGCGGCCGAAGCGGGGGCCCACCAAGAGACCCAGTACTTC. Protein sequence: CAAAEAGAHQETQYF.

This chain links TRBV18 with TRBJ2-3; 7 bases line up with TRBD2. The germline CDR1 and CDR2 sequences are KGHSH and LQKENI. The CDR3 runs 13 residues. V shed 6 bases and J 8 bases; nucleotides not matched to a gene: 8. The CDR3 here is CASSPPSGGTQYF. The CDR3 nucleotides are TGTGCCAGCTCTCCTCCTAGCGGAGGTACGCAGTATTTT.

This clone was seen only once. The chain joins TRBV28 to TRBJ2-7, with 7 bases lining up with TRBD1. Germline CDR1 and CDR2: MDHEN and SYDVKM. The CDR3 runs to 15 residues. V was clipped by 6 bases and J by 0 bases; unmatched bases: 8. CDR3 nucleotide sequence: TGTGCCAGCAGCCAGACAGGGCCCCTCTCCTACGAGCAGTACTTC. As protein: CASSQTGPLSYEQYF.

The table lists this clone with a few counts. The genes are TRBV18 and TRBJ1-1; no definite D call. CDR3 length: 15 residues. CDR1 is KGHSH, CDR2 LQKENI, per germline. Deletions cut 1 base from V and 0 bases from J, with 9 bases between. CDR3 sequence (DNA): TGTGCCAGCTCACCACGAGCGGGTTTGAACACTGAAGCTTTCTTT. Translation: CASSPRAGLNTEAFF.

The chain uses TRBV7-2 and TRBJ2-5, with TRBD1 identical over 10 bases. The DNA matches TRBJ2-7 better at its end, which makes the J call doubtful. The CDR3 sequence is 13 residues long. Germline V lookup: CDR1 SGHTA, CDR2 FQGNSA. As DNA, the CDR3 is TGTGCCAGCAGCCCTGGGACAGGGGTCGAGCAGTACTTC. Translated: CASSPGTGVEQYF.